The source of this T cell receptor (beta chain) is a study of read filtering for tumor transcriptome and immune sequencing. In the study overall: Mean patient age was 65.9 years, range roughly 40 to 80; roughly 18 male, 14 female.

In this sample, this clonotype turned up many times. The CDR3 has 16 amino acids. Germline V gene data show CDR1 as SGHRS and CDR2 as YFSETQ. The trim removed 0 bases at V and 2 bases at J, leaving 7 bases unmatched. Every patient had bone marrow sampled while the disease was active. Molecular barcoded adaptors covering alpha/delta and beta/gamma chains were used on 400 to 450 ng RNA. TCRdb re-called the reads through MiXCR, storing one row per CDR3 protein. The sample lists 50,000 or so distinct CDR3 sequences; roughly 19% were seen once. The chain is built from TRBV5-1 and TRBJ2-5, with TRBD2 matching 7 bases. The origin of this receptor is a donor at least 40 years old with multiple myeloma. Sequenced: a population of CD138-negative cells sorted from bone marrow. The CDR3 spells CASSLDRASGQETQYF. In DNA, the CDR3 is TGCGCCAGCAGCTTGGATAGGGCTAGCGGACAAGAGACCCAGTACTTC.